This TCR beta chain was sequenced for a study of blood T cell repertoires in COVID-19. Overall study: The analysed material was cDNA or gDNA that came from T cells, B-cell-depleted T cells, or PBMCs.

Looked up from germline, CDR1 is SGHKS and CDR2 is YYEKEE (reference sequence). V was cut by 2 bases and J by 2 bases, with 11 bases left in between. The length of the CDR3 is 15 residues. Per the original methods: Amplification from reference gene primers served as the basis for estimated nucleated cell counts. Only in-frame clones appear in the TCRdb table, and some are missing; sequencing was by immunoSEQ multiplex PCR. V and J calls and clone size are those listed in that table; D and trimming were worked out from the DNA. The sample gives about 210,000 clones, approximately 85% of which show up once; 5% to 7% is in the top ten.

Input material: PBMCs or T cells enriched from blood (not recorded which). The chain joins TRBV5-5 to TRBJ1-5; D gene uncertain. The receptor was derived from a man aged 35 to 55 with acute COVID-19. CDR3 region: CASSFGPRGNQPQHF. In DNA form, the CDR3 reads TGTGCCAGCAGCTTTGGACCGAGGGGCAATCAGCCCCAGCATTTT.